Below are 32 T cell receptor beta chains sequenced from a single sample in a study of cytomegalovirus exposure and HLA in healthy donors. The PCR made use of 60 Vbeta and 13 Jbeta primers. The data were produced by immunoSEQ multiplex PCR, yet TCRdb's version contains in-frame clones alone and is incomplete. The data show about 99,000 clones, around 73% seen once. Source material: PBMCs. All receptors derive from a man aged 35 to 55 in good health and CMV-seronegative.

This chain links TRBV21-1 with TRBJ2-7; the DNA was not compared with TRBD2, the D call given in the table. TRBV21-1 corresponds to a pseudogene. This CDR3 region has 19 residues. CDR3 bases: TGTGCCAGCAGCAAACCGGGACTAGCGGGAGGGCCCGGCTCCTACGAGCAGTACTTC. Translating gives CASSKPGLAGGPGSYEQYF.

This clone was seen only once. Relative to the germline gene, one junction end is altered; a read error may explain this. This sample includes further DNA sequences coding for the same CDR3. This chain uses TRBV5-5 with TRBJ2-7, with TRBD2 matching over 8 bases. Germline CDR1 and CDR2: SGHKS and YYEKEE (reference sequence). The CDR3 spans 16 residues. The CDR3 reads CASSFPIGRVGYEQYF. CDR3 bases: TGTGCCAGCAGCTTTCCGATCGGGAGGGTGGGTTACGAGCAATACTTC.

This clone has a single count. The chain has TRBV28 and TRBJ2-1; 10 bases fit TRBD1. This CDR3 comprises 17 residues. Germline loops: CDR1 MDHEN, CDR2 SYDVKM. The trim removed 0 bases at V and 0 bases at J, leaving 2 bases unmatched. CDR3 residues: CASSLWGQGSSYNEQFF. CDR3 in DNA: TGTGCCAGCAGTTTATGGGGACAGGGGAGCTCCTACAATGAGCAGTTCTTC. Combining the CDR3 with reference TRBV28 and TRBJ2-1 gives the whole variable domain DVKVTQSSRYLVKRTGEKVFLECVQDMDHENMFWYRQDPGLGLRLIYFSYDVKMKEKGDIPEGYSVSREKKERFSLILESASTNQTSMYLCASSLWGQGSSYNEQFFGPGTRLTVL.

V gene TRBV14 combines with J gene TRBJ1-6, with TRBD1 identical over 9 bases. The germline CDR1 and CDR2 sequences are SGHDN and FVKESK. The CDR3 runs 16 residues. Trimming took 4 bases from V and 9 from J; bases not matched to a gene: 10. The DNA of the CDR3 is TGTGCCAGCAGCCCCGGTTGGACAGGGGTCGGTTCACCCCTCCACTTT. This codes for CASSPGWTGVGSPLHF.

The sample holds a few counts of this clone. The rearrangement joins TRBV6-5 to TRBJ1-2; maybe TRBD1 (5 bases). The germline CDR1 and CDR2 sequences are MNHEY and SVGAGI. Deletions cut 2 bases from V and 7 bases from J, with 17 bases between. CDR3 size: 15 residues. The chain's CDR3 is CASSYQIGVVSGYTF. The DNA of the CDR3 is TGTGCCAGCAGTTACCAGATAGGGGTGGTGTCTGGCTACACCTTC.

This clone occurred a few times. The CDR3 loop reads CAILGVANEKLFF. The CDR3 DNA follows: TGTGCCATCCTGGGCGTAGCTAATGAAAAACTGTTTTTT. The rearrangement uses TRBV6-1 and TRBJ1-4; D is undetermined. The CDR3 has 13 amino acids. Germline-derived CDR1 and CDR2 are MNHNS and SASEGT. Deletions cut 10 bases from V and 3 bases from J, with 12 bases between.

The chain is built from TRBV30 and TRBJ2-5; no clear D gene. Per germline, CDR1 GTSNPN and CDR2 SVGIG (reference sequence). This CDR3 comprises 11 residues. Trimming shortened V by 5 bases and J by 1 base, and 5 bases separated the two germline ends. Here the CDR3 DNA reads TGTGCCTGGGGGCTCCAAGAGACCCAGTACTTC. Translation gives CAWGLQETQYF.

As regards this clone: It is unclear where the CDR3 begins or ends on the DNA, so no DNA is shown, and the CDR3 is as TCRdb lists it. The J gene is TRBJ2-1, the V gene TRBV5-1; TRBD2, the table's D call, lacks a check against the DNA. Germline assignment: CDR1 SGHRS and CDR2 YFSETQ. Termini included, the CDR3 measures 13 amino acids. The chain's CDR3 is CASSFWERESLFF.

Here the CDR3 reads CASTGGGAEAFF. In nucleotides, the CDR3 is TGTGCCAGCACCGGGGGAGGCGCTGAAGCTTTCTTT. V and J are TRBV28 and TRBJ1-1; maybe TRBD1 (5 bases). Trimming removed 7 bases from V and 6 bases from J, with 12 bases in between. This CDR3 contains 12 residues. Germline V gives CDR1 MDHEN, CDR2 SYDVKM.

The CDR3 bases are TGTGCCAGCAGCTTAGTAGGGACAGGGACTTGGAATGAGCAGTTCTTC. Its protein is CASSLVGTGTWNEQFF. The rearrangement uses TRBV11-2 and TRBJ2-1, with 9 bases lining up with TRBD1. From germline, CDR1 is SGHAT and CDR2 FQNNGV. This CDR3 is built from 16 residues. Unmatched junction bases numbered 8, after V lost 1 base and J lost 7 bases.

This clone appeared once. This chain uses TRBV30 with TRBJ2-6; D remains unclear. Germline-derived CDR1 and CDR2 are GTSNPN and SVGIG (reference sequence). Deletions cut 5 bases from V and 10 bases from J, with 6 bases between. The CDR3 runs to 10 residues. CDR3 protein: CAWGENVLTF. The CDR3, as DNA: TGTGCCTGGGGAGAAAACGTCCTGACTTTC.

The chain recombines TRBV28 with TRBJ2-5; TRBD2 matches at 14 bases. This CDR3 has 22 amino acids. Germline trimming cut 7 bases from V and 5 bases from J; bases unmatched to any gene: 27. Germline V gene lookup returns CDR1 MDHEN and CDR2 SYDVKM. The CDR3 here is CASTLDSSLGTSGSEGEETQYF. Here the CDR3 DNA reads TGTGCCAGCACCTTAGATTCTAGCTTGGGGACTAGCGGGAGCGAAGGAGAGGAGACCCAGTACTTC. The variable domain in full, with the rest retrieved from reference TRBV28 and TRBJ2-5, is DVKVTQSSRYLVKRTGEKVFLECVQDMDHENMFWYRQDPGLGLRLIYFSYDVKMKEKGDIPEGYSVSREKKERFSLILESASTNQTSMYLCASTLDSSLGTSGSEGEETQYFGPGTRLLVL.

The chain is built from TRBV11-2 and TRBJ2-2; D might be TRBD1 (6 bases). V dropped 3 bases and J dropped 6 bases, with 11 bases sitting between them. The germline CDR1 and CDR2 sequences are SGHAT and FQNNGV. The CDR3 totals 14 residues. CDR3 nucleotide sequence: TGTGCCAGCAGCTTTGGCAGGGGAGCCGGGGAGCTGTTTTTT. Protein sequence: CASSFGRGAGELFF.

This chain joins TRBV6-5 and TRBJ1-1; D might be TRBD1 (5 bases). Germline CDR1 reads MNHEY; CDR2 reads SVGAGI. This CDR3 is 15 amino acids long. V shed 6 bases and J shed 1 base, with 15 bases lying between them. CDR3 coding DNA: TGTGCCAGCAGACAGGTATTGGGGCAGAACACTGAAGCTTTCTTT. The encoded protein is CASRQVLGQNTEAFF.

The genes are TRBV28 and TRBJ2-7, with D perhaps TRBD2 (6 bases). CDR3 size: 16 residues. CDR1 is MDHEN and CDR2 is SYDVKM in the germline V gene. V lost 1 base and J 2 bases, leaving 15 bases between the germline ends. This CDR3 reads CASSLFGRGYTYEQYF. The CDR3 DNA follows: TGTGCCAGCAGTTTATTCGGGCGGGGTTACACCTACGAGCAGTACTTC.

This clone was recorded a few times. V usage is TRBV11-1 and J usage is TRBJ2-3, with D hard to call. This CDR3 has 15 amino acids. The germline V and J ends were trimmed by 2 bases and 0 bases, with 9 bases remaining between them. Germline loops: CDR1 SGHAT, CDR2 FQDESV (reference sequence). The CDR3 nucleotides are TGTGCCAGCAGCTTACGAGCTTCTAGCACAGATACGCAGTATTTT. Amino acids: CASSLRASSTDTQYF.

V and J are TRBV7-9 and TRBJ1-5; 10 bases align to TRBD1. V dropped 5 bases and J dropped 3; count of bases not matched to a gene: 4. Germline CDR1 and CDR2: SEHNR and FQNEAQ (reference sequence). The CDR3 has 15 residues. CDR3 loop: CASSVGTGDNQPQHF. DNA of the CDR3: TGTGCCAGCAGCGTCGGGACAGGGGACAATCAGCCCCAGCATTTT.

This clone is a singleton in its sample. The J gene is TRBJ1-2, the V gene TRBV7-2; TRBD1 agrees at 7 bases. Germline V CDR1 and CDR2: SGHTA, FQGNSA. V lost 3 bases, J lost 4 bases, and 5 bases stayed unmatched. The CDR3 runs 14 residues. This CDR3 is CASSLNRGGYGYTF. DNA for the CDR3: TGTGCCAGCAGCTTGAACAGGGGAGGCTATGGCTACACCTTC.

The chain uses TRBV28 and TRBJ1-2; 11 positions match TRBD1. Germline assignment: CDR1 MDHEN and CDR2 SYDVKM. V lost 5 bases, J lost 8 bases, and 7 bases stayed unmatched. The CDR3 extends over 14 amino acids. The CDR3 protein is CASSDPDRGLGYTF. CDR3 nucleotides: TGTGCCAGCAGTGACCCGGACAGGGGGCTCGGCTACACCTTC.

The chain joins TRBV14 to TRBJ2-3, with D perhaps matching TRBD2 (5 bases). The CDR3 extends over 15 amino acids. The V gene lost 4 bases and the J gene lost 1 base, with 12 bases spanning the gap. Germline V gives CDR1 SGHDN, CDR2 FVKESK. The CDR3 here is CASSPFSVGTDTQYF. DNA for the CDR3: TGTGCCAGCAGCCCCTTTAGCGTGGGCACAGATACGCAGTATTTT.

The CDR3 reads CASSAGQNNQPQHF. CDR3 in DNA: TGTGCCAGCAGCGCGGGACAGAACAATCAGCCCCAGCATTTT. The chain has TRBV2 and TRBJ1-5; 7 positions agree with TRBD1. CDR1 SNHLY and CDR2 FYNNEI come from the germline V gene. The CDR3 loop spans 14 amino acids. Trimming cost V 6 bases and J 3 bases; bases outside gene matches: 5.

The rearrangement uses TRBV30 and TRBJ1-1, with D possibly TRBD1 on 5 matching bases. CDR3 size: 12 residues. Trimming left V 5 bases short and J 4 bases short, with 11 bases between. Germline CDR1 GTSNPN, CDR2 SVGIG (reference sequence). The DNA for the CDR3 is TGTGCCTGGGACCAGGGAGGCACTGAAGCTTTCTTT. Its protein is CAWDQGGTEAFF.

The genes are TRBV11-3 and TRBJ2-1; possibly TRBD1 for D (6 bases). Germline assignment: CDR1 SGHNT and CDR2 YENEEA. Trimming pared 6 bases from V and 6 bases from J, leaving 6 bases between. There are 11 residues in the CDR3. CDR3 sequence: CASRGGNEQFF. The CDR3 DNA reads TGTGCCAGCAGAGGGGGCAATGAGCAGTTCTTC.

The DNA of the CDR3 is TGTGCCAGCTCACGGTCGGCTAGCGGGGATGGCGAGCAGTACTTC. Amino acids: CASSRSASGDGEQYF. The chain recombines TRBV18 with TRBJ2-7; TRBD2 agrees at 9 bases. This CDR3 has 15 residues. CDR1 and CDR2 (germline): KGHSH, LQKENI. V lost 4 bases to trimming and J lost 6 bases; unmatched junction nucleotides: 10.

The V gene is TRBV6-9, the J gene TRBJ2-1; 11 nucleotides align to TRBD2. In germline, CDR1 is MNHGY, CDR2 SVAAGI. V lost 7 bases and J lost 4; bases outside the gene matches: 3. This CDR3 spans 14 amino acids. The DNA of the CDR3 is TGTGCCAGCACGGGACTAGCGGAATACAATGAGCAGTTCTTC. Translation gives CASTGLAEYNEQFF.

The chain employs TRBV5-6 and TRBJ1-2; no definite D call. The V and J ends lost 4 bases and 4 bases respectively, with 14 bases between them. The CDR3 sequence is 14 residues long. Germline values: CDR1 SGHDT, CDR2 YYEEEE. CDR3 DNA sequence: TGTGCCAGCAGCCCCGGGGAGAGGGTCTATGGCTACACCTTC. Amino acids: CASSPGERVYGYTF.

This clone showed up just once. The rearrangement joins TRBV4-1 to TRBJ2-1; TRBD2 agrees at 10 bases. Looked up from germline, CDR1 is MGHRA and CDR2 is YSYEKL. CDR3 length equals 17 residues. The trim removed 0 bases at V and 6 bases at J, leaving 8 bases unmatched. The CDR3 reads CASSQDLGTSDANEQFF. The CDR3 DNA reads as TGCGCCAGCAGCCAAGATCTAGGGACTAGCGACGCCAATGAGCAGTTCTTC.

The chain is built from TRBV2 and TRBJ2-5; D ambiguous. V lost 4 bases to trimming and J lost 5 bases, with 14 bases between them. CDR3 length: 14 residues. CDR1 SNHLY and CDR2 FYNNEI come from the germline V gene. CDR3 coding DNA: TGTGCCAGCAGTGTGAGTCGTAATTTCGAGACCCAGTACTTC. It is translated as CASSVSRNFETQYF.

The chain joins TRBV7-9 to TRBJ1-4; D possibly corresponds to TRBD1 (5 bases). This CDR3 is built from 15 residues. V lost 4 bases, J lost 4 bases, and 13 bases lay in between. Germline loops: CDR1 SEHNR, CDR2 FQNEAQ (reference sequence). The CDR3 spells CASSSGLIFNEKLFF. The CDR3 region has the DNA TGTGCCAGCAGCTCGGGACTCATCTTTAATGAAAAACTGTTTTTT.

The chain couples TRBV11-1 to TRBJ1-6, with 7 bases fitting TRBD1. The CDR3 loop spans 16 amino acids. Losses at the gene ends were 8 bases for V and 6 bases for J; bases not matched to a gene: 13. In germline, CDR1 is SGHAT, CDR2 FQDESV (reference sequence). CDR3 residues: CASGSLQGNLNSPLHF. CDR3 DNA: TGTGCCAGCGGGTCTTTACAGGGGAATCTTAATTCACCCCTCCACTTT.

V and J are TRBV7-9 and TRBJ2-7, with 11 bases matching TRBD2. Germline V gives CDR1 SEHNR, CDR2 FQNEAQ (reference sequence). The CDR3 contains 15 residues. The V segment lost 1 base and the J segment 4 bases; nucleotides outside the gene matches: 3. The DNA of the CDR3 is TGTGCCAGCAGCTTAGGACTAGCGGGATTTTACGAGCAGTACTTC. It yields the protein CASSLGLAGFYEQYF.

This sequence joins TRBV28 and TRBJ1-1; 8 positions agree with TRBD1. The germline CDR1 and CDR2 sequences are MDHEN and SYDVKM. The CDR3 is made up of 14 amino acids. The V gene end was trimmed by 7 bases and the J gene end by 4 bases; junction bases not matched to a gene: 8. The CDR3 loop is CASTLDRVTTEAFF. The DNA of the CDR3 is TGTGCCAGCACCTTGGACAGGGTAACCACTGAAGCTTTCTTT.